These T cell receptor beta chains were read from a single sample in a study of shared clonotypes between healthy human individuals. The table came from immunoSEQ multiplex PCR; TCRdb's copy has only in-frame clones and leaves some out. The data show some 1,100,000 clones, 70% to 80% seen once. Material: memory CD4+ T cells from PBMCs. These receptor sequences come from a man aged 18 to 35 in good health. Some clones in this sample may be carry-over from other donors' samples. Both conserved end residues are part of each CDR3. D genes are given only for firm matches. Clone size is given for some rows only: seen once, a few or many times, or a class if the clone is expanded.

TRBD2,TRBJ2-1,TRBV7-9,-,CASRRALAGRHNEQFF,TGTGCCAGCAGACGCGCCCTAGCGGGAAGGCACAATGAGCAGTTCTTC
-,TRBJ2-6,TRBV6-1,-,CASNGVSGANVLTF,TGTGCCAGCAACGGGGTGTCTGGGGCCAACGTCCTGACTTTC
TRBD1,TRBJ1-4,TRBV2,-,CASGGNRGDEKLFF,TGTGCCAGCGGGGGAAACAGGGGGGATGAAAAACTGTTTTTT
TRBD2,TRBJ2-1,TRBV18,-,CASSPRASGRGRSRDEQFF,TGTGCCAGCTCACCACGAGCTAGCGGGAGGGGAAGGTCGAGGGATGAGCAGTTCTTC
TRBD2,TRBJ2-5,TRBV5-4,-,CASSFMGLGETQYF,TGTGCCAGCAGCTTCATGGGACTAGGAGAGACCCAGTACTTC
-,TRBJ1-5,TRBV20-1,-,CSARDGQPQHF,TGCAGTGCTAGAGATGGGCAGCCCCAGCATTTT
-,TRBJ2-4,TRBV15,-,CATSRAGGLAGGTAKNIQYF,TGTGCCACCAGCAGAGCAGGGGGGCTAGCTGGGGGAACGGCCAAAAACATTCAGTACTTC
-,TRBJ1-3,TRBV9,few,CASSADSRSGNTIYF,TGTGCCAGCAGCGCGGACAGTCGCTCTGGAAACACCATATATTTT
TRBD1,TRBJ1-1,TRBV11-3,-,CASSSGQGSDRTEAFF,TGTGCCAGCAGCTCCGGACAGGGAAGCGATCGAACTGAAGCTTTCTTT
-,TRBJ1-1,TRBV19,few,CASSRGNTEAFF,TGTGCCAGTAGTAGAGGAAACACTGAAGCTTTCTTT
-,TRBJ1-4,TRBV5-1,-,CASSPAGNEKLFF,TGCGCCAGCAGCCCAGCCGGGAATGAAAAACTGTTTTTT